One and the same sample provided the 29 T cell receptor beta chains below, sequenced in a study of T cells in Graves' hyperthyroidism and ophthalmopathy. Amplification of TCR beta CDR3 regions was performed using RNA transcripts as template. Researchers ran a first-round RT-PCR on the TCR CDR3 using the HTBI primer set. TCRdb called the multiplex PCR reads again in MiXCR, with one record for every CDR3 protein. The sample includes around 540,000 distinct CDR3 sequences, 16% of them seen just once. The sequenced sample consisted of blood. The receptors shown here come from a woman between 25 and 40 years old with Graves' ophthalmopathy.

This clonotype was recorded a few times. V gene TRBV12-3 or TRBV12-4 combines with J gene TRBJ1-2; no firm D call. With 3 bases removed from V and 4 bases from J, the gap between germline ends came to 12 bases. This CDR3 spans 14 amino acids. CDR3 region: CASSFYRRSYGYTF. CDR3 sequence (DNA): TGTGCCAGCAGTTTCTATCGACGGAGCTATGGCTACACCTTC.

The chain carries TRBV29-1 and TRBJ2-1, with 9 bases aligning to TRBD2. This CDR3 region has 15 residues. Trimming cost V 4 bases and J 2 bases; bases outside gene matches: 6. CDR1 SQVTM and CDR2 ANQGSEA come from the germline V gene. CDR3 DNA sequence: TGCAGCGTTGTCCAAGGCGGGAGGGCCTACAATGAGCAGTTCTTC. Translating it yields CSVVQGGRAYNEQFF.

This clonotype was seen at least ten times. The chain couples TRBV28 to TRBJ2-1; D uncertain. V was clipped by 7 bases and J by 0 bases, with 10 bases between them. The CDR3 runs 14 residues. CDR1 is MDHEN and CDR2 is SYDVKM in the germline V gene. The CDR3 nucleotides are TGTGCCAGCACTGAGGTTAGCTCCTACAATGAGCAGTTCTTC. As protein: CASTEVSSYNEQFF.

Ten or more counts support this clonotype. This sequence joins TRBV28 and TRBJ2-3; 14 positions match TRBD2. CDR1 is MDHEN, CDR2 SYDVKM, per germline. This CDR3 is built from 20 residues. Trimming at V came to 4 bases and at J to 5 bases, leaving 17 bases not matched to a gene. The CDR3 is CASSSLGQGTSGRGIDTQYF. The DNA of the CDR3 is TGTGCCAGCAGTTCCTTGGGACAGGGGACTAGCGGGAGAGGGATAGATACGCAGTATTTT.

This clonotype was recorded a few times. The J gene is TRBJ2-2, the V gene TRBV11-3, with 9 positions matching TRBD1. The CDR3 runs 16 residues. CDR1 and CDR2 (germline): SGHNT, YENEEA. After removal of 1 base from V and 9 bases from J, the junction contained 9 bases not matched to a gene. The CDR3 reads CASSLGPGQGRRELFF. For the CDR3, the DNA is TGTGCCAGCAGCTTAGGCCCGGGACAGGGTCGGAGGGAGCTGTTTTTT. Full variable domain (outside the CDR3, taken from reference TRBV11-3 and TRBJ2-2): EAGVVQSPRYKIIEKKQPVAFWCNPISGHNTLYWYLQNLGQGPELLIRYENEEAVDDSQLPKDRFSAERLKGVDSTLKIQPAELGDSAVYLCASSLGPGQGRRELFFGEGSRLTVL.

This CDR3 is CASSDGERGEQFF. The CDR3 DNA sequence: TGTGCCAGCAGTGACGGGGAGAGGGGTGAGCAGTTCTTC. The chain employs TRBV6-4 and TRBJ2-1, with D possibly called TRBD1 or TRBD2 (5 bases each). The CDR3 is made up of 13 amino acids. V shed 2 bases and J shed 9 bases, with 11 bases lying between them. Germline values: CDR1 MRHNA, CDR2 SNTAGT.

The DNA of the CDR3 is TGCAGTGCTCCCGACAGGGGAGGGACTGAAGCTTTCTTT. It is translated as CSAPDRGGTEAFF. The J gene is TRBJ1-1, the V gene TRBV20-1, with 8 bases that match TRBD1. This CDR3 is built from 13 residues. Germline V gene data show CDR1 as DFQATT and CDR2 as SNEGSKA (reference sequence). V dropped 5 bases and J dropped 5; count of bases not matched to a gene: 7.

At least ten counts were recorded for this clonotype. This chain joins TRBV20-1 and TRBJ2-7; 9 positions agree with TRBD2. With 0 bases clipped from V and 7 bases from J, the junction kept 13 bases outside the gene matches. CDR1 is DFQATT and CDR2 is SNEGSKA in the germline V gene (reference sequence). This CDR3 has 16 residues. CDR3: CSARDREREVGREQYF. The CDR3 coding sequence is TGCAGTGCTAGAGATCGTGAGCGGGAGGTGGGTCGGGAGCAGTACTTC.

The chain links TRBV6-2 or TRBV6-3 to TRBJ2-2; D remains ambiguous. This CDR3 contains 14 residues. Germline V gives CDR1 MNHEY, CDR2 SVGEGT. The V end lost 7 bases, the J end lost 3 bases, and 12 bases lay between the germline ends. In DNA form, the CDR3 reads TGTGCCAGCACCGAAAGGGAACACACCGGGGAGCTGTTTTTT. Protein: CASTEREHTGELFF.

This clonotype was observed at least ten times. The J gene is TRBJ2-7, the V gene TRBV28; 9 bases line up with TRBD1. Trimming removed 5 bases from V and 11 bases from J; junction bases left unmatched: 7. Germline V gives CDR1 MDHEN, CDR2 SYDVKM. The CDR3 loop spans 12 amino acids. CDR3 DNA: TGTGCCAGCAGTGAAACAGGGGGCCCAGAGTACTTC. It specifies CASSETGGPEYF.

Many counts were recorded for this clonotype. The CDR3 DNA is TGTGCCAGCAGTAAGGGACATTTCTATGGCTACACCTTC. Translating it yields CASSKGHFYGYTF. V and J are TRBV28 and TRBJ1-2, with TRBD1 as a possible D gene (6 bases). CDR1 is MDHEN and CDR2 is SYDVKM in the germline V gene. Trimming took off 5 bases at V and 4 bases at J, with 11 bases between the two ends. The CDR3 spans 13 residues.

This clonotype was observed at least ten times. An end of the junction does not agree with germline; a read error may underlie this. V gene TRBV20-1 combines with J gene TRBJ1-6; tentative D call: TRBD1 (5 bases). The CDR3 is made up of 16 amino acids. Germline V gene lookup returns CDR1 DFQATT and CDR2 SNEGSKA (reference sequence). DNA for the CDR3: TGCAGTGCTGGAGAGTTCGGGACGGCCAATAATTCACCCCTCCACTTT. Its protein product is CSAGEFGTANNSPLHF.

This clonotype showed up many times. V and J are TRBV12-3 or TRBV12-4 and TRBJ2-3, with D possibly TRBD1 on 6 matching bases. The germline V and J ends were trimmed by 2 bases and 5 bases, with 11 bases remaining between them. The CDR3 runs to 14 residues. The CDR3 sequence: CASSLSRTVDTQYF. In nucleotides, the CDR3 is TGTGCCAGCAGTTTATCCCGGACAGTAGATACGCAGTATTTT.

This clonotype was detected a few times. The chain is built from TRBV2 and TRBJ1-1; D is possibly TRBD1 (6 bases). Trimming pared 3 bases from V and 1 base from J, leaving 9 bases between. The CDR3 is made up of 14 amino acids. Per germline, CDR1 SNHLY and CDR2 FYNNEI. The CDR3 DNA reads TGTGCCAGCAGTGATTCAGGGGAGAACACTGAAGCTTTCTTT. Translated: CASSDSGENTEAFF.

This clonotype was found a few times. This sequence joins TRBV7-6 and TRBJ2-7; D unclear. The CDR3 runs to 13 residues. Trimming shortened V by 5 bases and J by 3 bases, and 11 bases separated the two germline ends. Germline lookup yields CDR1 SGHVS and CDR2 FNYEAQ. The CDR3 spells CASSPQANYEQYF. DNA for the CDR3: TGTGCCAGCAGCCCCCAGGCGAACTACGAGCAGTACTTC.

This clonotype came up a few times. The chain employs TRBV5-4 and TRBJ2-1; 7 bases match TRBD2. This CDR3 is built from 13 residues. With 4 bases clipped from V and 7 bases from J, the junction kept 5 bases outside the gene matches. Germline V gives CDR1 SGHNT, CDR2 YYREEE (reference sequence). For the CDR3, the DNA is TGTGCCAGCAGCATTCTTAGCGGGAATGAGCAGTTCTTC. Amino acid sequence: CASSILSGNEQFF. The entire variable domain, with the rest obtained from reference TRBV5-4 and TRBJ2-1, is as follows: ETGVTQSPTHLIKTRGQQVTLRCSSQSGHNTVSWYQQALGQGPQFIFQYYREEENGRGNFPPRFSGLQFPNYSSELNVNALELDDSALYLCASSILSGNEQFFGPGTRLTVL.

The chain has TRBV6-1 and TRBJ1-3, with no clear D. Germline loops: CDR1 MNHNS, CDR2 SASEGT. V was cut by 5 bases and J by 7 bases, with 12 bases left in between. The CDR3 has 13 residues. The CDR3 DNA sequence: TGTGCCAGCAGTCAAATCGGGGATAACACCATATATTTT. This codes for CASSQIGDNTIYF.

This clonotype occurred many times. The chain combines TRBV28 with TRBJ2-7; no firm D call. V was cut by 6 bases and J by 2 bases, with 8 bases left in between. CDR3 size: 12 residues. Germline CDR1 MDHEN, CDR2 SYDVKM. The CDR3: CASRATTYEQYF. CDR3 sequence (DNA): TGTGCCAGCAGGGCCACCACCTACGAGCAGTACTTC.

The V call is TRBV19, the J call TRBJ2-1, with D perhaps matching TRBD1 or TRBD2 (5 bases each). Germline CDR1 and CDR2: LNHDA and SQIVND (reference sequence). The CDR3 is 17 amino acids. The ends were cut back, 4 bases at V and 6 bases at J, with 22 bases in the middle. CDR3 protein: CASSTLPTGAARNEQFF. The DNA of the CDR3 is TGTGCCAGTAGTACCCTCCCCACCGGGGCCGCTCGCAATGAGCAGTTCTTC.

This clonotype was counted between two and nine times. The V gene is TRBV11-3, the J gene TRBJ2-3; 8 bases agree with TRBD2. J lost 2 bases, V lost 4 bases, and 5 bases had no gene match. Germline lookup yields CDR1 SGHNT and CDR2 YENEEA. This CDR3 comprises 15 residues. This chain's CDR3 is CASSSQAGATDTQYF. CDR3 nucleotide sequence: TGTGCCAGCAGCTCCCAAGCGGGAGCCACAGATACGCAGTATTTT.

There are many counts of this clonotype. In DNA, the CDR3 is TGTGCCAGCAAGGAAAGGGCCGAGGGCACTGAAGCTTTCTTT. It yields the protein CASKERAEGTEAFF. The chain joins TRBV6-1 to TRBJ1-1; the D is unclear. Germline V CDR1 and CDR2: MNHNS, SASEGT. This CDR3 contains 14 residues. Deletions cut 7 bases from V and 4 bases from J, with 16 bases between.

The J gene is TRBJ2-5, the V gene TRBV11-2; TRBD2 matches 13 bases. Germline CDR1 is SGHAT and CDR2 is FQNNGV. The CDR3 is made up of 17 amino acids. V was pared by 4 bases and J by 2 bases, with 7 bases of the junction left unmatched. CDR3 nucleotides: TGTGCCAGCAGCTCTAGGCCGGGACTAGCGGGGCAAGAGACCCAGTACTTC. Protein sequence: CASSSRPGLAGQETQYF. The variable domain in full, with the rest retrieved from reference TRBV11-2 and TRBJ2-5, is EAGVAQSPRYKIIEKRQSVAFWCNPISGHATLYWYQQILGQGPKLLIQFQNNGVVDDSQLPKDRFSAERLKGVDSTLKIQPAKLEDSAVYLCASSSRPGLAGQETQYFGPGTRLLVL.

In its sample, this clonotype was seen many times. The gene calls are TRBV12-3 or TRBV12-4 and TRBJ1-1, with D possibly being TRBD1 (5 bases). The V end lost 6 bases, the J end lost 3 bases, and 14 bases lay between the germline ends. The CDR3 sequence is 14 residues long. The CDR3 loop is CASSELTEYTEAFF. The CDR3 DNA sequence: TGTGCCAGCAGCGAATTGACAGAATACACTGAAGCTTTCTTT.

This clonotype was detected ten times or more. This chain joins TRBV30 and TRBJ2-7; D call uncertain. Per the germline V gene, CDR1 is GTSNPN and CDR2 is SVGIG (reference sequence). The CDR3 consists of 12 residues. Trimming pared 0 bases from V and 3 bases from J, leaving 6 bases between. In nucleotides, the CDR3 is TGTGCCTGGAGTGTAGGGAACTACGAGCAGTACTTC. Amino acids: CAWSVGNYEQYF.

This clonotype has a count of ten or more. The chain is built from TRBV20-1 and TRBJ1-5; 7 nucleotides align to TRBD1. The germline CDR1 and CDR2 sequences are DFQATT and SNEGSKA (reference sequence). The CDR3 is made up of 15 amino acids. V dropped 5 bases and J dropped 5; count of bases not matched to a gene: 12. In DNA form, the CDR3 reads TGCAGTGCTCCCCCGATTGGGCAGGGGGATCAGCCCCAGCATTTT. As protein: CSAPPIGQGDQPQHF.

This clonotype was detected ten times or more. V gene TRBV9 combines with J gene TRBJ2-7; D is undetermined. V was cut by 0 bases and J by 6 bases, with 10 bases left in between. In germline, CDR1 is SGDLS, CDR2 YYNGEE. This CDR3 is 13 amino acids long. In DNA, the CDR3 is TGTGCCAGCAGCGTAGTCGAAGCTTCCGAGCAGTACTTC. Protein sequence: CASSVVEASEQYF.

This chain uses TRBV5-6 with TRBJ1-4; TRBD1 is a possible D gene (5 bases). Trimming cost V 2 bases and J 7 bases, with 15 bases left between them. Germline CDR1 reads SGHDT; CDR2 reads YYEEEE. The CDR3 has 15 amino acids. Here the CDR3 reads CASSFGRERGEKLFF. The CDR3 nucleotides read TGTGCCAGCAGCTTCGGGCGGGAGAGGGGTGAAAAACTGTTTTTT.

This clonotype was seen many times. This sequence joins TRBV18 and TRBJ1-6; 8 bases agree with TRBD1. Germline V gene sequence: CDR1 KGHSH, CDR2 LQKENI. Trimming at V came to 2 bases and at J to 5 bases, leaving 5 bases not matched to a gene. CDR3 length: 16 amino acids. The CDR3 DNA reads TGTGCCAGCTCACCAATTCGGGACAGGAATAATTCACCCCTCCACTTT. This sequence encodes CASSPIRDRNNSPLHF.

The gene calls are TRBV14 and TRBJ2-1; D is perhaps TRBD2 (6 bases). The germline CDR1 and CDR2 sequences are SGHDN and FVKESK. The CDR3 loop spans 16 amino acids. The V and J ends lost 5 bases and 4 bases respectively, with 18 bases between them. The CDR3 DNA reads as TGTGCCAGCAGCGACCTCGGGAGCGGGCTATACAATGAGCAGTTCTTC. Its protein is CASSDLGSGLYNEQFF.